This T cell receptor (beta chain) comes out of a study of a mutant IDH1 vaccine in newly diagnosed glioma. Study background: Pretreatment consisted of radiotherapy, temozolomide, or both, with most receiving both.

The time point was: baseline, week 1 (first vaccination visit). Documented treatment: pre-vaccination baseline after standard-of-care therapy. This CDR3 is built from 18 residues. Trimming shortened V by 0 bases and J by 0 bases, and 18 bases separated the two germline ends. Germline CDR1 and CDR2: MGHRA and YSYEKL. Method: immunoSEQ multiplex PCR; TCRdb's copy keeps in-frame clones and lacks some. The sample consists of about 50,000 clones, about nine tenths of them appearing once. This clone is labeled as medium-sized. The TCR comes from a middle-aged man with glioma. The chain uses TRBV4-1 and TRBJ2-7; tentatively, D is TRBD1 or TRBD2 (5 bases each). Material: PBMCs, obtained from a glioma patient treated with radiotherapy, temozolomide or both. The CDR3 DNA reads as TGCGCCAGCAGCCAAGAAGGAATTATGGGACGGAGCTCCTACGAGCAGTACTTC. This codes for CASSQEGIMGRSSYEQYF.